The rows below give T cell receptor beta chains drawn from one sample of a study of T cells in Graves' hyperthyroidism and ophthalmopathy. MiXCR, applied by TCRdb to the multiplex PCR reads, yields one record per CDR3 protein. Of more than 300,000 distinct CDR3 sequences in the sample, around 13% are singletons; the top ten hold just under 25%. The sample consisted of blood. These receptors all stem from a woman in her thirties with Graves' hyperthyroidism. Both conserved end residues are part of each CDR3. Fields, in order: D gene, J gene, V gene, clone size, CDR3 DNA, CDR3 protein. D genes are given only for firm matches. Only part of the rows carry a size: once, few, many, or a class if the clone is expanded.

D gene: NA
J gene: TRBJ1-1
V gene: TRBV10-2
clone size: NA
CDR3 DNA: TGCGCCAGCCGGAACGAGGTGAACACTGAAGCTTTCTTT
CDR3 protein: CASRNEVNTEAFF

D gene: TRBD2
J gene: TRBJ2-5
V gene: TRBV30
clone size: NA
CDR3 DNA: TGTGCCTGGAGGGGGAGCGGGAGACGAAGAGGAGAGACCCAGTACTTC
CDR3 protein: CAWRGSGRRRGETQYF

D gene: NA
J gene: TRBJ1-1
V gene: TRBV20-1
clone size: many
CDR3 DNA: TGCAGTGCTCTGACCGGAGGTGGGAGAACTGAAGCTTTCTTT
CDR3 protein: CSALTGGGRTEAFF

D gene: NA
J gene: TRBJ2-3
V gene: TRBV20-1
clone size: many
CDR3 DNA: TGCAGTGCTAGTGGACGCGGAGCTATGGGATCTAGCACAGATACGCAGTATTTT
CDR3 protein: CSASGRGAMGSSTDTQYF

D gene: NA
J gene: TRBJ2-7
V gene: TRBV20-1
clone size: NA
CDR3 DNA: TGCAGTGCTAGAGATTACGGAAGCTCCTACGAGCAGTACTTC
CDR3 protein: CSARDYGSSYEQYF

D gene: NA
J gene: TRBJ2-1
V gene: TRBV20-1
clone size: many
CDR3 DNA: TGCAGTGCCAAACCGCTAGTGGGGCGGGTCAGCTCCTACAATGAGCAGTTCTTC
CDR3 protein: CSAKPLVGRVSSYNEQFF

D gene: NA
J gene: TRBJ2-2
V gene: TRBV7-6
clone size: many
CDR3 DNA: TGTGCCAGCAGCAGCCAGGTGGCGGGGCCGGCGGGCACCGGGGAGCTGTTTTTT
CDR3 protein: CASSSQVAGPAGTGELFF

D gene: NA
J gene: TRBJ1-1
V gene: TRBV24-1
clone size: NA
CDR3 DNA: TGTGCCACCCCCCCCGGTTCTGAAGCTTTCTTT
CDR3 protein: CATPPGSEAFF

D gene: TRBD1
J gene: TRBJ2-7
V gene: TRBV2
clone size: many
CDR3 DNA: TGTGCCAGCAACACAGGGGCGTACGAGCAGTACTTC
CDR3 protein: CASNTGAYEQYF

D gene: NA
J gene: TRBJ2-5
V gene: TRBV20-1
clone size: few
CDR3 DNA: TGCAGTGCTAGAGAATTTTCAGGAGACTTGTCGGAGACCCAGTACTTC
CDR3 protein: CSAREFSGDLSETQYF

D gene: NA
J gene: TRBJ2-3
V gene: TRBV7-3
clone size: few
CDR3 DNA: TGTGCCAGCAGCTTAGGGCTAGCTCCCACTTCATCTAGCACAGATACGCAGTATTTT
CDR3 protein: CASSLGLAPTSSSTDTQYF

D gene: TRBD2
J gene: TRBJ2-7
V gene: TRBV20-1
clone size: many
CDR3 DNA: TGCAGTGCTAGGACCGGAGAGCGGGGGGGGGGAGTCCCTTACGAGCAGTACTTC
CDR3 protein: CSARTGERGGGVPYEQYF

D gene: NA
J gene: TRBJ1-1
V gene: TRBV7-2
clone size: few
CDR3 DNA: TGTGCCAGCAGCCCCCCGTCGGGACCCATGAACACTGAAGCTTTCTTT
CDR3 protein: CASSPPSGPMNTEAFF

D gene: TRBD1
J gene: TRBJ1-1
V gene: TRBV19
clone size: NA
CDR3 DNA: TGTGCCAGTAGGCGGGACAGGGAGGGCACTGAAGCTTTCTTT
CDR3 protein: CASRRDREGTEAFF

D gene: TRBD1
J gene: TRBJ2-1
V gene: TRBV27
clone size: many
CDR3 DNA: TGTGCCAGCAGTGCCATTGACAGGGAAGGGGACAATGAGCAGTTCTTC
CDR3 protein: CASSAIDREGDNEQFF

D gene: TRBD2
J gene: TRBJ2-7
V gene: TRBV15
clone size: NA
CDR3 DNA: TGTGCCACCAGCAGGGGGACTAGCAAACATCCCTACGAGCAGTACTTC
CDR3 protein: CATSRGTSKHPYEQYF

D gene: NA
J gene: TRBJ1-3
V gene: TRBV25-1
clone size: NA
CDR3 DNA: TGTGCCAGCAGTGATCGGGTCTCTGGAAACACCATATATTTT
CDR3 protein: CASSDRVSGNTIYF

D gene: TRBD1
J gene: TRBJ2-7
V gene: TRBV7-9
clone size: NA
CDR3 DNA: TGTGCCAGCAGCTCAGAGACCGGGACAGGGTCTTACGAGCAGTACTTC
CDR3 protein: CASSSETGTGSYEQYF

D gene: TRBD2
J gene: TRBJ2-4
V gene: TRBV7-2
clone size: many
CDR3 DNA: TGTGCCAGCAGCCTAAGCGGGGGAAACATTCAGTACTTC
CDR3 protein: CASSLSGGNIQYF

D gene: NA
J gene: TRBJ1-1
V gene: TRBV28
clone size: many
CDR3 DNA: TGTGCCAGCAGTTCCGCCACAGTGAACACTGAAGCTTTCTTT
CDR3 protein: CASSSATVNTEAFF

D gene: TRBD1
J gene: TRBJ2-3
V gene: TRBV20-1
clone size: few
CDR3 DNA: TGCAGTGCTCTAGCCGCCGACAGGGGGCTCACAGATACGCAGTATTTT
CDR3 protein: CSALAADRGLTDTQYF

D gene: TRBD1
J gene: TRBJ2-1
V gene: TRBV6-2/TRBV6-3
clone size: many
CDR3 DNA: TGTGCCAGCAGTTACCCGGGACAGAACAATGAGCAGTTCTTC
CDR3 protein: CASSYPGQNNEQFF

D gene: NA
J gene: TRBJ2-5
V gene: TRBV7-2
clone size: many
CDR3 DNA: TGTGCCAGCAGTGTAGATAGGGACAACCAAGAGACCCAGTACTTC
CDR3 protein: CASSVDRDNQETQYF

D gene: TRBD2
J gene: TRBJ2-1
V gene: TRBV7-2
clone size: NA
CDR3 DNA: TGTGCCAGCACCTGGGGACTAGCGGGAGAAGTGGCCAATGAGCAGTTCTTC
CDR3 protein: CASTWGLAGEVANEQFF

D gene: NA
J gene: TRBJ1-5
V gene: TRBV2
clone size: many
CDR3 DNA: TGTGCCAGCAGTACCAGTAATCAGCCCCAGCATTTT
CDR3 protein: CASSTSNQPQHF

D gene: TRBD1
J gene: TRBJ1-6
V gene: TRBV20-1
clone size: many
CDR3 DNA: TGCAGTGCTGTACAGGGGCGATCCTATAATTCACCCCTCCACTTT
CDR3 protein: CSAVQGRSYNSPLHF

D gene: TRBD1
J gene: TRBJ1-6
V gene: TRBV18
clone size: NA
CDR3 DNA: TGTGCCAGCTCACCAGCCCGGGACAGGAATTCACCCCTCCACTTT
CDR3 protein: CASSPARDRNSPLHF

D gene: NA
J gene: TRBJ2-1
V gene: TRBV14
clone size: many
CDR3 DNA: TGTGCCAGCAGCCAAGTCCGAGGCTCAAGGCAGTTCTTC
CDR3 protein: CASSQVRGSRQFF

D gene: TRBD2
J gene: TRBJ2-7
V gene: TRBV20-1
clone size: few
CDR3 DNA: TGCAGTGCTAGGGGCGGGAGGGTCAACTACGAGCAGTACTTC
CDR3 protein: CSARGGRVNYEQYF

D gene: NA
J gene: TRBJ2-7
V gene: TRBV11-2
clone size: many
CDR3 DNA: TGTGCCAGCAGCTTAGTCTCAACTAGAGGATACGAGCAGTACTTC
CDR3 protein: CASSLVSTRGYEQYF

D gene: TRBD1
J gene: TRBJ2-7
V gene: TRBV28
clone size: many
CDR3 DNA: TGTGCCAGCAGCGAATCGGGACAGAGCTACGAGCAGTACTTC
CDR3 protein: CASSESGQSYEQYF

D gene: TRBD2
J gene: TRBJ2-5
V gene: TRBV6-2/TRBV6-3
clone size: many
CDR3 DNA: TGTGCCAGCAGTTTAACTAGCGGGGCCAGAACCGTCGTTGGGACCCAGTACTTC
CDR3 protein: CASSLTSGARTVVGTQYF

D gene: NA
J gene: TRBJ2-7
V gene: TRBV4-2
clone size: NA
CDR3 DNA: TGTGCCAGCAGCCAAGTCCCTGCCGGGTTACTCTACGAGCAGTACTTC
CDR3 protein: CASSQVPAGLLYEQYF

D gene: NA
J gene: TRBJ2-6
V gene: TRBV6-5
clone size: few
CDR3 DNA: TGTGCCAGCAGTTATGAGACACAATCCGTCCTGACTTTC
CDR3 protein: CASSYETQSVLTF

D gene: NA
J gene: TRBJ2-7
V gene: TRBV2
clone size: few
CDR3 DNA: TGTGCCAGCAGGATATTACACGAGCAGTACTTC
CDR3 protein: CASRILHEQYF

D gene: NA
J gene: TRBJ2-2
V gene: TRBV30
clone size: NA
CDR3 DNA: TGTGCCTGGAGGGTACAGCTCACCGGGGAGCTGTTTTTT
CDR3 protein: CAWRVQLTGELFF

D gene: TRBD2
J gene: TRBJ2-5
V gene: TRBV11-2
clone size: many
CDR3 DNA: TGTGCCAGCAGCCCTAGCGGGGGACAAGAGACCCAGTACTTC
CDR3 protein: CASSPSGGQETQYF

D gene: NA
J gene: TRBJ2-3
V gene: TRBV29-1
clone size: many
CDR3 DNA: TGCAGCGTTCGCCAGGGCAATACGCAGTATTTT
CDR3 protein: CSVRQGNTQYF

D gene: TRBD1
J gene: TRBJ1-4
V gene: TRBV7-8
clone size: NA
CDR3 DNA: TGTGCCAGCAGCTTAGCCAGGGGGAGGGCTAATGAAAAACTGTTTTTT
CDR3 protein: CASSLARGRANEKLFF

D gene: NA
J gene: TRBJ2-5
V gene: TRBV9
clone size: many
CDR3 DNA: TGTGCCAGCAGCGCAGAGGGGGGTTCAGAGACCCAGTACTTC
CDR3 protein: CASSAEGGSETQYF

D gene: TRBD2
J gene: TRBJ2-2
V gene: TRBV6-1
clone size: NA
CDR3 DNA: TGTGCCAGCAGTCCCCGCCTCAGCGGGAGTAAGCGGGTCGGGGAGCTGTTTTTT
CDR3 protein: CASSPRLSGSKRVGELFF

D gene: NA
J gene: TRBJ1-4
V gene: TRBV28
clone size: many
CDR3 DNA: TGTGCCAGCAGACGAAATGAAAAACTGTTTTTT
CDR3 protein: CASRRNEKLFF

D gene: NA
J gene: TRBJ1-5
V gene: TRBV10-3
clone size: NA
CDR3 DNA: TGTGCCATCAGTGAGGACCTTACAGGGAGCCATCAGCCCCAGCATTTT
CDR3 protein: CAISEDLTGSHQPQHF

D gene: NA
J gene: TRBJ1-1
V gene: TRBV7-8
clone size: few
CDR3 DNA: TGTGCCAGCAGCTTACTGGCCCTTGGGGTCAACACTGAAGCTTTCTTT
CDR3 protein: CASSLLALGVNTEAFF

D gene: TRBD1
J gene: TRBJ1-1
V gene: TRBV10-3
clone size: once
CDR3 DNA: TGTGCCATCAGTGGGGCAGGGGGCTTTACTGAAGCTTTCTTT
CDR3 protein: CAISGAGGFTEAFF

D gene: TRBD2
J gene: TRBJ2-3
V gene: TRBV6-1
clone size: many
CDR3 DNA: TGTGCCAGCGGAACCGGACTAGCGGGATCCCGAGATACGCAGTATTTT
CDR3 protein: CASGTGLAGSRDTQYF

D gene: NA
J gene: TRBJ1-5
V gene: TRBV6-1
clone size: few
CDR3 DNA: TGTGCCACACAGGGATCTTATAGCAATCAGCCCCAGCATTTT
CDR3 protein: CATQGSYSNQPQHF

D gene: NA
J gene: TRBJ1-6
V gene: TRBV6-5
clone size: NA
CDR3 DNA: TGTGCCAGCAGTTACTCGGCCGGGGAGCGGAATTCACCCCTCCACTTT
CDR3 protein: CASSYSAGERNSPLHF

D gene: NA
J gene: TRBJ2-1
V gene: TRBV20-1
clone size: few
CDR3 DNA: TGCAGTGCTAGAGGCTTGGAGAGGGGAGACAATGAGCAGTTCTTC
CDR3 protein: CSARGLERGDNEQFF

D gene: NA
J gene: TRBJ1-1
V gene: TRBV2
clone size: many
CDR3 DNA: TGTGCCAGCACCCGGGACGGCAACACTGAAGCTTTCTTT
CDR3 protein: CASTRDGNTEAFF

D gene: TRBD2
J gene: TRBJ2-1
V gene: TRBV20-1
clone size: many
CDR3 DNA: TGCAGTGCTGGACTAGCAAGTTACAATGAGCAGTTCTTC
CDR3 protein: CSAGLASYNEQFF

D gene: NA
J gene: TRBJ2-7
V gene: TRBV3-1
clone size: many
CDR3 DNA: TGTGCCAGCAGCCAAGATACGGCAGGTTGGCGGCAGTACTTC
CDR3 protein: CASSQDTAGWRQYF

D gene: NA
J gene: TRBJ1-2
V gene: TRBV2
clone size: many
CDR3 DNA: TGTGCCAGCAGTGACGGGACGGGCTATGGCTACACCTTC
CDR3 protein: CASSDGTGYGYTF